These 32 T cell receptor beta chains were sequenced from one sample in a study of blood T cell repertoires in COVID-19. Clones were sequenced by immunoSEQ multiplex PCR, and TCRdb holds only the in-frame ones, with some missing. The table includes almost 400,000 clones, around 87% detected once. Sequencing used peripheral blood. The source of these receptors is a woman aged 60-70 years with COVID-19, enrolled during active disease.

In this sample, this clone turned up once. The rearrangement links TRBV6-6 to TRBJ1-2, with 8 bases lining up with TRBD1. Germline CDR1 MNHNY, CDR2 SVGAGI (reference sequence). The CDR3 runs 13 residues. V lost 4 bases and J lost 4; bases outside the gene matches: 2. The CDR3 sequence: CASSWTGSYGYTF. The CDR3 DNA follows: TGTGCCAGCAGTTGGACAGGGTCCTATGGCTACACCTTC.

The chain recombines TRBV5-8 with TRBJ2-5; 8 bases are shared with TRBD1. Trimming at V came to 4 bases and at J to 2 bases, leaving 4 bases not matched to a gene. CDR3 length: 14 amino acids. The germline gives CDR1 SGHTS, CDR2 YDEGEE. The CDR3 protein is CASSRDRLQETQYF. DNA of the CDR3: TGTGCCAGCAGCCGGGACAGGTTACAAGAGACCCAGTACTTC.

The CDR3 region is CASSPGGNEQFF. CDR3 nucleotides: TGTGCCAGCAGCCCGGGGGGGAATGAGCAGTTCTTC. The chain joins TRBV7-2 to TRBJ2-1; 8 bases match TRBD2. Trimming cost V 5 bases and J 7 bases; bases outside gene matches: 1. The germline V gene encodes CDR1 SGHTA and CDR2 FQGNSA. The CDR3 extends over 12 amino acids.

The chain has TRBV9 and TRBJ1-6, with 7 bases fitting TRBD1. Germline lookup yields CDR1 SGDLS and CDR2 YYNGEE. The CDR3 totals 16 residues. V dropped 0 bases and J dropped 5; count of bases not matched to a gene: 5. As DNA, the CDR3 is TGTGCCAGCAGCGTAGGACAGGGAATCGATAATTCACCCCTCCACTTT. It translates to CASSVGQGIDNSPLHF. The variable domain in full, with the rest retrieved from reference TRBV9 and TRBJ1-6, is DSGVTQTPKHLITATGQRVTLRCSPRSGDLSVYWYQQSLDQGLQFLIQYYNGEERAKGNILERFSAQQFPDLHSELNLSSLELGDSALYFCASSVGQGIDNSPLHFGNGTRLTVT.

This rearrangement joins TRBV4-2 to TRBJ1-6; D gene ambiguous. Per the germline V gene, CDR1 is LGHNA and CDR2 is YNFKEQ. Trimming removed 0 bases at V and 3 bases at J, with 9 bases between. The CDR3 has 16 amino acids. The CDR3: CASSQEPTGYNSPLHF. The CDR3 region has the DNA TGTGCCAGCAGCCAAGAGCCAACGGGCTATAATTCACCCCTCCACTTT.

The CDR3 bases are TGTGCCAGTAGTCCTCCCCACAGGGTGGGCTATGGCTACACCTTC. Protein: CASSPPHRVGYGYTF. V and J are TRBV19 and TRBJ1-2; D is possibly TRBD1 (6 bases). Trimming cost V 5 bases and J 4 bases, with 17 bases left between them. Germline CDR1 LNHDA, CDR2 SQIVND (reference sequence). This CDR3 contains 15 residues.

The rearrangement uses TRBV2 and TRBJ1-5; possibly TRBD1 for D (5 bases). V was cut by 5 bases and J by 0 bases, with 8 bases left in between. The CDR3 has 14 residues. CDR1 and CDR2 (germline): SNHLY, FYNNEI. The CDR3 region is CASSSGLSNQPQHF. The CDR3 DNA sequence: TGTGCCAGCAGTTCGGGACTTAGCAATCAGCCCCAGCATTTT.

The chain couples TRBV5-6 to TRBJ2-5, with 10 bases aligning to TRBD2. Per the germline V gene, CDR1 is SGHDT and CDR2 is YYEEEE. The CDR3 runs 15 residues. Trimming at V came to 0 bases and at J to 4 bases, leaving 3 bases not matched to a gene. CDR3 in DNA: TGTGCCAGCAGCTTGGGGCCTAGCGGGGGAGAGACCCAGTACTTC. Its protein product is CASSLGPSGGETQYF.

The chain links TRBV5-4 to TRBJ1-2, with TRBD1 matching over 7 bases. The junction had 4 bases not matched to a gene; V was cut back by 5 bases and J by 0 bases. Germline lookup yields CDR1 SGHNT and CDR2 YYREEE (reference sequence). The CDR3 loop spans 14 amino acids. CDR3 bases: TGTGCCAGCAGACCCACAGGGGCTAACTATGGCTACACCTTC. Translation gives CASRPTGANYGYTF.

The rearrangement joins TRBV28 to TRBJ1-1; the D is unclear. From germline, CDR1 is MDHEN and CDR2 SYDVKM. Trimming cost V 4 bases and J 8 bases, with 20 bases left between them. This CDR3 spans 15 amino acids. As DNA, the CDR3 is TGTGCCAGCAGTTCAGCTGTTCTCGCCACTATGGAAGCTTTCTTT. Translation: CASSSAVLATMEAFF.

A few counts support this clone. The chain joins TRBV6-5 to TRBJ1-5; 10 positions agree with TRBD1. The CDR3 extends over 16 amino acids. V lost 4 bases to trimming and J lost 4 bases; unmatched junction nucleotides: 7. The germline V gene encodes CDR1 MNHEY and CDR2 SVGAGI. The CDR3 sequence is CASSSKMGQGNQPQHF. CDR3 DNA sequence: TGTGCCAGCAGTTCTAAGATGGGACAGGGGAATCAGCCCCAGCATTTT.

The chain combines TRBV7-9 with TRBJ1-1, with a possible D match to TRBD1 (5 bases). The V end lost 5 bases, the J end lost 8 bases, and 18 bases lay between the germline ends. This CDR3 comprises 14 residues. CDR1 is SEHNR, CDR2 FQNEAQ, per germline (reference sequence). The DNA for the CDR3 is TGTGCCAGCAGCCTAACCGGGGGGAGTGGAGAAGCTTTCTTT. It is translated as CASSLTGGSGEAFF.

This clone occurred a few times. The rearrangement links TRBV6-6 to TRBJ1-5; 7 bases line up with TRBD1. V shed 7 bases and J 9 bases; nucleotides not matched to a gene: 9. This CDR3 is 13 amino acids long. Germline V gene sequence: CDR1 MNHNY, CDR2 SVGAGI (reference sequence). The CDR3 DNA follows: TGTGCCAGCACCCAGGGGGGACGGGGGCCCCAGCATTTT. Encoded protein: CASTQGGRGPQHF.

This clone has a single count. The DNA for the CDR3 is TGTGCCAGCAGCTACAGGGGAACTTATACAGATACGCAGTATTTT. Protein product: CASSYRGTYTDTQYF. This rearrangement joins TRBV7-3 to TRBJ2-3, with 7 bases fitting TRBD1. The ends lost 4 bases at V and 3 bases at J; junction bases unmatched: 7. Germline lookup yields CDR1 SGHTA and CDR2 FQGTGA. This CDR3 is built from 15 residues.

As DNA, the CDR3 is TGTGCCACCAGCAGAGAGGGACTACCAGACGATGAGCAGTTCTTC. This sequence encodes CATSREGLPDDEQFF. The V gene is TRBV15, the J gene TRBJ2-1; 7 nucleotides align to TRBD2. CDR3 size: 15 residues. Germline values: CDR1 LNHNV, CDR2 YYDKDF (reference sequence). Unmatched junction bases numbered 7, after V lost 0 bases and J lost 8 bases.

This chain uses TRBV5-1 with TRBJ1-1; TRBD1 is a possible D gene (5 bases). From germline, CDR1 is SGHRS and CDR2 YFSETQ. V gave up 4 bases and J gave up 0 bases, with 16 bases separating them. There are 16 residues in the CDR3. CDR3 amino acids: CASSLDQGRLNTEAFF. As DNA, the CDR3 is TGCGCCAGCAGCCTTGACCAGGGCCGACTGAACACTGAAGCTTTCTTT.

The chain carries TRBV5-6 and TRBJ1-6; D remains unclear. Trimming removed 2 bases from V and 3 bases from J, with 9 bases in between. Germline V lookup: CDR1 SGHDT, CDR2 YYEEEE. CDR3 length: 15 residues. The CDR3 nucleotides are TGTGCCAGCAGCTTCCGACAAGACTATAATTCACCCCTCCACTTT. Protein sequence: CASSFRQDYNSPLHF.

The CDR3, as DNA: TGTGCCAGCAGCACGGTGGGCGGCAATCAGCCCCAGCATTTT. Its translation: CASSTVGGNQPQHF. V usage is TRBV2 and J usage is TRBJ1-5; D gene ambiguous. CDR3 length equals 14 residues. The V gene's germline CDR1 is SNHLY and CDR2 FYNNEI. V dropped 6 bases and J dropped 2 bases, with 11 bases sitting between them.

The CDR3 DNA reads TGCGCCAGCAGCGTTATAGCGGGGGGGCGGGCGCAGTATTTT. Translated: CASSVIAGGRAQYF. V is TRBV5-1 and J is TRBJ2-3; 11 nucleotides align to TRBD2. Trimming at V came to 4 bases and at J to 10 bases, leaving 8 bases not matched to a gene. The V gene's germline CDR1 is SGHRS and CDR2 YFSETQ. This CDR3 is built from 14 residues.

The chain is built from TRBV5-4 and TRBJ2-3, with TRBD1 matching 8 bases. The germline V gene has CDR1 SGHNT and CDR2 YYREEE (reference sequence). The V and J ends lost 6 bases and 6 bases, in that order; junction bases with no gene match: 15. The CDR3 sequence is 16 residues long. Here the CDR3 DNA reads TGTGCCAGCACCCGGTGGGACAGGAGAAGTAGGGATACGCAGTATTTT. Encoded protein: CASTRWDRRSRDTQYF.

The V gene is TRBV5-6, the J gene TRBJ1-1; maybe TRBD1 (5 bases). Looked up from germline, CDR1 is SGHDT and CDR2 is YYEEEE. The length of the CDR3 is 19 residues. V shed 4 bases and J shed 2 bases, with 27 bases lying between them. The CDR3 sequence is CASSANLTVRGKGNTEAFF. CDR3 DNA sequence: TGTGCCAGCAGCGCCAATTTGACAGTGAGAGGTAAAGGAAACACTGAAGCTTTCTTT.

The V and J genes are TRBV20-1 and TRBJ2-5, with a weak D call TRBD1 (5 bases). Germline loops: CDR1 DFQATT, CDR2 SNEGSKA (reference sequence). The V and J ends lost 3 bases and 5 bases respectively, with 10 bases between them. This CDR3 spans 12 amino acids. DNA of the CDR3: TGCAGTGCTAGTCTCAGGGCTGAGACCCAGTACTTC. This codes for CSASLRAETQYF.

Here the CDR3 reads CASSGGLAGPSSYNEQFF. CDR3 DNA sequence: TGCGCCAGCAGTGGGGGACTAGCGGGGCCCAGCTCCTACAATGAGCAGTTCTTC. The chain employs TRBV10-1 and TRBJ2-1, with 13 bases matching TRBD2. CDR3 length: 18 residues. The V and J ends lost 4 bases and 0 bases, in that order; junction bases with no gene match: 6. Germline V lookup: CDR1 WNHNN, CDR2 SYGVQD (reference sequence).

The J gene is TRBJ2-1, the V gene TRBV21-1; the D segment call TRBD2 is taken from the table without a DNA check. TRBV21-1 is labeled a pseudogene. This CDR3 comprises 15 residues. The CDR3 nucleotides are TGTGCCAGCGGATGGCGGAGTCTCTCCTACAATGAGCAGTTCTTC. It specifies CASGWRSLSYNEQFF.

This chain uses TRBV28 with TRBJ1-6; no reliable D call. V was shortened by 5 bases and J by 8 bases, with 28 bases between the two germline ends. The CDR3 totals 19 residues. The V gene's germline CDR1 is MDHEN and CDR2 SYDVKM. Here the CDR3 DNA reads TGTGCCAGCAGTCCACCCTTGGTTGTAGGTGTAGCCTCATATTCACCCCTCCACTTT. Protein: CASSPPLVVGVASYSPLHF.

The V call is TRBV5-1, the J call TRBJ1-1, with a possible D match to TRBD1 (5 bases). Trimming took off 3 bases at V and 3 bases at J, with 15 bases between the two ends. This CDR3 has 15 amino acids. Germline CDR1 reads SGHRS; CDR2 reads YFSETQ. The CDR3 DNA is TGCGCCAGCAGCTCATTTTCGGGGGGTGACACTGAAGCTTTCTTT. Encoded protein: CASSSFSGGDTEAFF.

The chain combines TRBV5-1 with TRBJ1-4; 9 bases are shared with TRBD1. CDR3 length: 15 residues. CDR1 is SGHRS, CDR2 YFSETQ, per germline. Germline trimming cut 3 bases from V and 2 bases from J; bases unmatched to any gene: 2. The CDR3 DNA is TGCGCCAGCAGCTCTACAGGGGGCACTAATGAAAAACTGTTTTTT. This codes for CASSSTGGTNEKLFF.

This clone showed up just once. The CDR3 sequence: CASSLDQGLEQYF. The CDR3, as DNA: TGTGCCAGCAGCTTGGACCAGGGGTTGGAGCAGTACTTC. This chain joins TRBV5-4 and TRBJ2-7; D is perhaps TRBD1 (6 bases). The CDR3 runs 13 residues. V lost 0 bases and J 7 bases, leaving 11 bases between the germline ends. Germline CDR1 reads SGHNT; CDR2 reads YYREEE (reference sequence). The whole variable domain, remainder taken from reference TRBV5-4 and TRBJ2-7, is ETGVTQSPTHLIKTRGQQVTLRCSSQSGHNTVSWYQQALGQGPQFIFQYYREEENGRGNFPPRFSGLQFPNYSSELNVNALELDDSALYLCASSLDQGLEQYFGPGTRLTVT.

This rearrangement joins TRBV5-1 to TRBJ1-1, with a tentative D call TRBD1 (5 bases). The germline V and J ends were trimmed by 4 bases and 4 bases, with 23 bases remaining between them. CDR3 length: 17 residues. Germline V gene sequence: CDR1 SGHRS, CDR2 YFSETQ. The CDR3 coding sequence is TGCGCCAGCAGCCCCTCCGGTTTGGCAGGGAGGGGCACTGAAGCTTTCTTT. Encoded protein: CASSPSGLAGRGTEAFF.

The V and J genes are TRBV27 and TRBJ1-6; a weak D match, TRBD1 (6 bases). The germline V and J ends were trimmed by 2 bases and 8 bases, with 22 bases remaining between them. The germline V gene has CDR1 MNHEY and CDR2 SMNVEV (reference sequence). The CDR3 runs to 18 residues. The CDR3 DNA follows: TGTGCCAGCAGTTTAAAGGCCCCCCACAGGGTCATCGATTCACCCCTCCACTTT. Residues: CASSLKAPHRVIDSPLHF.

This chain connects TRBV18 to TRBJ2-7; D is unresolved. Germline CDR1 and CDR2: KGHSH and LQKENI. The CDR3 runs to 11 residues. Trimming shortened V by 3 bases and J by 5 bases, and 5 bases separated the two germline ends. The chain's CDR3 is CASSPANEQYF. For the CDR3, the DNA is TGTGCCAGCTCACCGGCCAACGAGCAGTACTTC.

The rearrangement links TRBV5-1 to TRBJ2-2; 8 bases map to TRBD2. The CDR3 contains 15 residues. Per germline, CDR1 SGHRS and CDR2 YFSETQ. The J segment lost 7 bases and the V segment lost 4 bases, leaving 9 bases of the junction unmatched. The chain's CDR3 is CASSGQTSAGGELFF. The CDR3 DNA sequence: TGCGCCAGCAGCGGCCAGACTAGCGCAGGCGGGGAGCTGTTTTTT.